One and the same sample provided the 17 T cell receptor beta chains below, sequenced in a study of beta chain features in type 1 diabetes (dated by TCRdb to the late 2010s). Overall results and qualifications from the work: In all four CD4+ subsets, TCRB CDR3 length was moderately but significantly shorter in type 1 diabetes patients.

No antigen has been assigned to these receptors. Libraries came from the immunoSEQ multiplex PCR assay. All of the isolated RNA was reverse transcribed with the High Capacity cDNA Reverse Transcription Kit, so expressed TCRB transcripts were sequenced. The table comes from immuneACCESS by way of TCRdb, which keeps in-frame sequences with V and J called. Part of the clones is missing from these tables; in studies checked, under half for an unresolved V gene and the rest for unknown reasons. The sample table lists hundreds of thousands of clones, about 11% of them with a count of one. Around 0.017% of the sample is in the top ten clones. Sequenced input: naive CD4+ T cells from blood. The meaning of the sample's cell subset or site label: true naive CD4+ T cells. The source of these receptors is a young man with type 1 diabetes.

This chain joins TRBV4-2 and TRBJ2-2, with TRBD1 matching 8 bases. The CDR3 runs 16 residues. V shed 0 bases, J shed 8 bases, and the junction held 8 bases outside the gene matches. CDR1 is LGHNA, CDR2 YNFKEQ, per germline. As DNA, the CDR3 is TGTGCCAGCAGCCAAGAGGGACGGGACAGGTGGGGGGAGCTGTTTTTT. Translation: CASSQEGRDRWGELFF.

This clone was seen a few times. CDR3 nucleotide sequence: TGCGCCAGCAGCTTGCAGGGGTCTAATTCACCCCTCCACTTT. Amino acids: CASSLQGSNSPLHF. V and J are TRBV5-1 and TRBJ1-6; TRBD1 is a possible D gene (6 bases). The CDR3 runs 14 residues. CDR1 is SGHRS and CDR2 is YFSETQ in the germline V gene. The V end was cut by 1 base, the J end by 6 bases, with 8 bases between.

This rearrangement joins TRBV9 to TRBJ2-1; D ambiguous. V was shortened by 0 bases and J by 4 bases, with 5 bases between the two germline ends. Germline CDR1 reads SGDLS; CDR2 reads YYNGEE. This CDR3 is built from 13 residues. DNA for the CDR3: TGTGCCAGCAGCGTAGATCCGTACAATGAGCAGTTCTTC. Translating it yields CASSVDPYNEQFF. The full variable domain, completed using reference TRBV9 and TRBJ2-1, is DSGVTQTPKHLITATGQRVTLRCSPRSGDLSVYWYQQSLDQGLQFLIQYYNGEERAKGNILERFSAQQFPDLHSELNLSSLELGDSALYFCASSVDPYNEQFFGPGTRLTVL.

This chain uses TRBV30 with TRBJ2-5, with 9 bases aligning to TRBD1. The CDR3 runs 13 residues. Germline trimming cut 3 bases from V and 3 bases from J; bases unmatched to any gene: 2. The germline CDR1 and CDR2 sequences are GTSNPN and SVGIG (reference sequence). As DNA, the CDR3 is TGTGCCTGGAGCGGGACAGGGAAAGAGACCCAGTACTTC. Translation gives CAWSGTGKETQYF.

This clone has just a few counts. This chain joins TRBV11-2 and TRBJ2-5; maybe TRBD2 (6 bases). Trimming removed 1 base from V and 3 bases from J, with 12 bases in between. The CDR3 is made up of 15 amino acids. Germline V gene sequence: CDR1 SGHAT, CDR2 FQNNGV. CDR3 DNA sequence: TGTGCCAGCAGCTTAGTCAGGGAGGTGGAAGAGACCCAGTACTTC. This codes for CASSLVREVEETQYF. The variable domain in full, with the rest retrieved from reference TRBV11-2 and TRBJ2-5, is EAGVAQSPRYKIIEKRQSVAFWCNPISGHATLYWYQQILGQGPKLLIQFQNNGVVDDSQLPKDRFSAERLKGVDSTLKIQPAKLEDSAVYLCASSLVREVEETQYFGPGTRLLVL.

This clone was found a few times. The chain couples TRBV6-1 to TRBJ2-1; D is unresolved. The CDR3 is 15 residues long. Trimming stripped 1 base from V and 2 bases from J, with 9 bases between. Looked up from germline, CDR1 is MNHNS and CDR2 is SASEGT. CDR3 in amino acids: CASSEGSVPYNEQFF. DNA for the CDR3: TGTGCCAGCAGTGAAGGGTCAGTCCCCTACAATGAGCAGTTCTTC.

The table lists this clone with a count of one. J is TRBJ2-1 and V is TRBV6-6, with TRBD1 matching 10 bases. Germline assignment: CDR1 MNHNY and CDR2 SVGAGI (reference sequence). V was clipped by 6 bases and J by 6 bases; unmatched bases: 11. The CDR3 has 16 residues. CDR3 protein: CASRRTGTGAVNEQFF. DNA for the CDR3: TGTGCCAGCAGGAGAACCGGGACAGGGGCGGTCAATGAGCAGTTCTTC.

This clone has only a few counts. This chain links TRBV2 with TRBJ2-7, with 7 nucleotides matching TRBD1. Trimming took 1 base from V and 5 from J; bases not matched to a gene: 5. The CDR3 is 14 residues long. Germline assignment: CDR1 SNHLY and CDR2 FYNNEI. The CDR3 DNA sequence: TGTGCCAGCAGTGAAGGACAGGGTATCAACGAGCAGTACTTC. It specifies CASSEGQGINEQYF.

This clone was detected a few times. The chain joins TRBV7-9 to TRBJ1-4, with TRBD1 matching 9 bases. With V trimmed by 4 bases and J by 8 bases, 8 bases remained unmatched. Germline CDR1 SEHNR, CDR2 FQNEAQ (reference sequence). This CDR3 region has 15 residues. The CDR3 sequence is CASSSDRGAWEKLFF. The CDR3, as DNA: TGTGCCAGCAGCTCGGACAGGGGAGCTTGGGAAAAACTGTTTTTT.

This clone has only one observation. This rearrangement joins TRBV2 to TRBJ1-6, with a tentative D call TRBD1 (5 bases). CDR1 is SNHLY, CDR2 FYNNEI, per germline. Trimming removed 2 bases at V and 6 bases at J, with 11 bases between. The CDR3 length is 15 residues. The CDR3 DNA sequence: TGTGCCAGCAGTGAACTGGGGCGCTCTAATTCACCCCTCCACTTT. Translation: CASSELGRSNSPLHF.

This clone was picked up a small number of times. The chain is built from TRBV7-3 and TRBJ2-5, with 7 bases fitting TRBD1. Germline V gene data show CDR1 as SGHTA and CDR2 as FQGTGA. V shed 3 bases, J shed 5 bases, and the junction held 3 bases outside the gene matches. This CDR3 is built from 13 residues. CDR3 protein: CASSFTTGETQYF. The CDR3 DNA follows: TGTGCCAGCAGCTTCACGACAGGGGAGACCCAGTACTTC.

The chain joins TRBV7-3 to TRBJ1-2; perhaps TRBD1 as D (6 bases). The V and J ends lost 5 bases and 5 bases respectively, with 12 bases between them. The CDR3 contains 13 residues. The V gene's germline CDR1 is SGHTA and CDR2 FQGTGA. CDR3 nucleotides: TGTGCCAGCAGCCTGGGACACGGATATGGCTACACCTTC. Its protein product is CASSLGHGYGYTF.

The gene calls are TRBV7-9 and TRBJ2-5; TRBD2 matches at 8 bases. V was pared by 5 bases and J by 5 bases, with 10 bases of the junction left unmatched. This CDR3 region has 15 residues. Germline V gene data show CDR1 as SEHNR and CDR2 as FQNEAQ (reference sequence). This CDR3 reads CASSLGLVDAETQYF. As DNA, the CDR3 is TGTGCCAGCAGCCTGGGACTAGTGGATGCGGAGACCCAGTACTTC.

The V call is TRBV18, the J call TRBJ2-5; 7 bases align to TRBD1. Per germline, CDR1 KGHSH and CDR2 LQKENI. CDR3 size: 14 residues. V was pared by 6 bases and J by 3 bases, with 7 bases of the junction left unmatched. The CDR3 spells CASSRAGTEETQYF. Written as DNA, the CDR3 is TGTGCCAGCTCCCGAGCCGGGACAGAAGAGACCCAGTACTTC.

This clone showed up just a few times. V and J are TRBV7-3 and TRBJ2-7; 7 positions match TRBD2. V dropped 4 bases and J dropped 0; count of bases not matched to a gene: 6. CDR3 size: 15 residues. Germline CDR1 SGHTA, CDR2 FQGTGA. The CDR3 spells CASSSGGGSSYEQYF. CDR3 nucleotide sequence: TGTGCCAGCAGCTCTGGGGGGGGTAGCTCCTACGAGCAGTACTTC. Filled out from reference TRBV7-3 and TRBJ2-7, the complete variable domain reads GAGVSQTPSNKVTEKGKYVELRCDPISGHTALYWYRQSLGQGPEFLIYFQGTGAADDSGLPNDRFFAVRPEGSVSTLKIQRTERGDSAVYLCASSSGGGSSYEQYFGPGTRLTVT.

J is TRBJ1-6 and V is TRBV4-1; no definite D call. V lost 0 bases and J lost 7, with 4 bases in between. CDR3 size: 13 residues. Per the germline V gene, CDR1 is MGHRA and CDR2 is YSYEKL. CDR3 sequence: CASSQEANSPLHF. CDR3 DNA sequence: TGCGCCAGCAGCCAAGAGGCAAATTCACCCCTCCACTTT.

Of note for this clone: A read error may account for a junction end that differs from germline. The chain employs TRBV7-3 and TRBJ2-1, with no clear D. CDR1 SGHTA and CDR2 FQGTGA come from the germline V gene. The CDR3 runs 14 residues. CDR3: CASSLVSPYDEQFF. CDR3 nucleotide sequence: TGTGCCAGCAGCTTAGTGTCTCCCTACGATGAGCAGTTCTTC.